The rows below give T cell receptor beta chains drawn from one sample of a study of beta chain features in type 1 diabetes. TCRdb keeps only in-frame clones here, not all; method: immunoSEQ multiplex PCR. The sample holds some 700,000 clones, around an eighth seen once. Sequencing input: naive CD4+ T cells from blood. Source of these receptors: a man between 18 and 35 years old with type 1 diabetes. The CDR3 runs from the conserved cysteine through the conserved F or W.

V gene: TRBV2
CDR3 protein: CASSEQELSTQYF

V gene: TRBV6-6
CDR3 protein: CASSPQGSYEQYF

V gene: TRBV2
CDR3 protein: CASRGDGYNEQFF

V gene: TRBV11-2
CDR3 protein: CASSLVQAGLLDTQYF

V gene: TRBV14
CDR3 protein: CASSQGLPGYEQFF

V gene: TRBV6-5
CDR3 protein: CASSTGYGYTF

V gene: TRBV2
CDR3 protein: CASRDRENTGELFF

V gene: TRBV10-3
CDR3 protein: CATNKGESSPYEQYF

V gene: TRBV6-5
CDR3 protein: CASTQGTSGNTIYF

V gene: TRBV7-8
CDR3 protein: CASSLARGHTEAFF

V gene: TRBV14
CDR3 protein: CASSRQGQVGANVLTF

V gene: TRBV4-2
CDR3 protein: CASSQGPLLQETQYF

V gene: TRBV7-8
CDR3 protein: CASSSGRTGQSYYGYTF

V gene: TRBV18
CDR3 protein: CASSPGTGSDGYTF

V gene: TRBV10-3
CDR3 protein: CAIRGTDPYEQYF

V gene: TRBV28
CDR3 protein: CASSTGATYLRSNYGYTF

V gene: TRBV10-3
CDR3 protein: CAISRDISYNEQFF

V gene: TRBV5-1
CDR3 protein: CASSSLTGTGTEAFF

V gene: TRBV7-2
CDR3 protein: CASSFRTGSDEQYF

V gene: TRBV13
CDR3 protein: CASSRRLSPLHF

V gene: TRBV18
CDR3 protein: CASSPGLQSTPYEQYF

V gene: TRBV5-1
CDR3 protein: CASGLAGPGAETQYF

V gene: TRBV7-9
CDR3 protein: CASSGELFF

V gene: TRBV5-1
CDR3 protein: CASSKTGGEQETQYF

V gene: TRBV9
CDR3 protein: CASSVEPRDGNEQFF

V gene: TRBV4-1
CDR3 protein: CASSHGRTGAAVYYEQYF

V gene: TRBV2
CDR3 protein: CASSLQSTDTQYF

V gene: TRBV7-2
CDR3 protein: CASSPRTGNTGELFF

V gene: TRBV9
CDR3 protein: CASSVAANYGYTF

V gene: TRBV15
CDR3 protein: CATSRMANQPQHF

V gene: TRBV19
CDR3 protein: CASSMPETETQYF

V gene: TRBV7-9
CDR3 protein: CASSLATLNTEAFF

V gene: TRBV6-5
CDR3 protein: CASSSLGGTDTQYF

V gene: TRBV29-1
CDR3 protein: CSVEDGTGGYGYTF

V gene: TRBV7-9
CDR3 protein: CASSSLAYTGELFF

V gene: TRBV5-1
CDR3 protein: CASSTGTGKETQYF

V gene: TRBV11-2
CDR3 protein: CASSLYRDNGYTF

V gene: TRBV29-1
CDR3 protein: CSVPQGGSGELFF

V gene: TRBV15
CDR3 protein: CATSRDEGRGGSYNSPLHF

V gene: TRBV6-1
CDR3 protein: CASSELKDEQFF

V gene: TRBV30
CDR3 protein: CASSPPGHPNTEAFF

V gene: TRBV21-1
CDR3 protein: CASWDRDTQYF

V gene: TRBV4-1
CDR3 protein: CASSRGGSSYNEQFF

V gene: TRBV5-6
CDR3 protein: CASSPNRLSPEAFF

V gene: TRBV25-1
CDR3 protein: CASSPPGQGYNEQFF

V gene: TRBV15
CDR3 protein: CATSSQTDNSPLHF